A selection of T cell receptor beta chains follows, all from one sample in a study of blood T cell repertoires in COVID-19. Generated by immunoSEQ multiplex PCR, the TCRdb table keeps only in-frame clones and is missing some. The sample contains approximately 190,000 clones, under 90% of which appear only once. The sequencing sample was made of peripheral blood. Every receptor here comes from a man aged 60 to 69 with acute or convalescent COVID-19. Both conserved end residues are part of each CDR3. The order of the fields is D gene, clone size, V gene, J gene, CDR3 protein, CDR3 DNA. The D gene is left open where the match is weak. A clone size is listed for some rows: how often the clone was seen (once, few, many), or a class if it is expanded.

-	-	TRBV3-1/TRBV3-2	TRBJ1-2	CASSRAPVGSGYTF	TGTGCCAGCAGCCGGGCACCTGTTGGTTCTGGCTACACCTTC
TRBD2	-	TRBV6-5	TRBJ2-2	CASSYQGGSATGELFF	TGTGCCAGCAGTTACCAGGGCGGGAGTGCCACCGGGGAGCTGTTTTTT
TRBD1	once	TRBV27	TRBJ1-6	CASTLLLPGQGTSPLHF	TGTGCCAGCACTCTCCTCCTCCCTGGACAGGGGACTTCACCCCTCCACTTT
TRBD1	-	TRBV6-2/TRBV6-3	TRBJ1-2	CASSFNDRVGYTF	TGTGCCAGCAGTTTCAACGACAGGGTTGGCTACACCTTC
TRBD1	-	TRBV4-2	TRBJ2-6	CASSQVSGQGTAGANVLTF	TGTGCCAGCAGCCAAGTTTCGGGACAGGGGACTGCTGGGGCCAACGTCCTGACTTTC
TRBD2	-	TRBV6-5	TRBJ2-1	CASTPSSGGGNEQFF	TGTGCCAGCACCCCGTCTAGCGGGGGGGGCAATGAGCAGTTCTTC
TRBD1	-	TRBV5-4	TRBJ1-2	CASSRTGEHGGYTF	TGTGCCAGCAGCCGAACAGGGGAGCATGGTGGCTACACCTTC
TRBD1	-	TRBV10-3	TRBJ2-7	CAISYHGTGYEQYF	TGTGCCATCAGTTACCACGGGACAGGATACGAGCAGTACTTC
TRBD2	once	TRBV20-1	TRBJ2-2	CSASTGGNTGELFF	TGCAGTGCTAGTACGGGAGGCAACACCGGGGAGCTGTTTTTT
-	once	TRBV6-5	TRBJ2-3	CASLRASTDTQYF	TGTGCCAGCTTGAGAGCTAGCACAGATACGCAGTATTTT
-	few	TRBV2	TRBJ1-2	CASSGESNYGYTF	TGTGCCAGCAGTGGCGAAAGTAACTATGGCTACACCTTC
TRBD1	-	TRBV27	TRBJ2-7	CASSRRDRGYEQYF	TGTGCCAGCAGTCGCAGGGACAGGGGCTACGAGCAGTACTTC
TRBD1	-	TRBV25-1	TRBJ2-7	CASSVMAGTGSYEQYF	TGTGCCAGCAGTGTGATGGCCGGGACAGGTTCCTACGAGCAGTACTTC
-	-	TRBV19	TRBJ2-7	CASSSSAYEQYF	TGTGCCAGTAGTTCGAGCGCCTACGAGCAGTACTTC
-	-	TRBV28	TRBJ1-1	CASSGSHTEAFF	TGTGCCAGCAGTGGGAGTCATACTGAAGCTTTCTTT
-	-	TRBV3-1/TRBV3-2	TRBJ1-3	CASSQDFPGMTGNTIYF	TGTGCCAGCAGCCAAGATTTTCCAGGGATGACTGGAAACACCATATATTTT
TRBD2	-	TRBV28	TRBJ2-3	CASSLEITSGGNTDTQYF	TGTGCCAGCAGTTTGGAGATTACTAGCGGGGGGAACACAGATACGCAGTATTTT
TRBD2	-	TRBV4-1	TRBJ2-1	CASSQVRTSVNEQFF	TGCGCCAGCAGCCAAGTTAGGACTAGCGTCAATGAGCAGTTCTTC
TRBD1	-	TRBV7-9	TRBJ1-1	CASSYGTGSGAFF	TGTGCCAGCAGCTACGGGACAGGGAGCGGAGCTTTCTTT
-	once	TRBV9	TRBJ2-7	CASSPGQGPFYEQYF	TGTGCCAGCAGCCCGGGGCAGGGGCCTTTCTACGAGCAGTACTTC
TRBD1	-	TRBV6-1	TRBJ2-1	CASSEVGTEYNEQFF	TGTGCCAGCAGTGAAGTGGGGACAGAATACAATGAGCAGTTCTTC
-	-	TRBV7-9	TRBJ1-6	CATGGGNSPLHF	TGTGCCACGGGTGGCGGTAATTCACCCCTCCACTTT
TRBD2	-	TRBV5-1	TRBJ2-5	CASSLTSGGVAETQYF	TGCGCCAGCAGCTTGACTAGCGGGGGGGTCGCAGAGACCCAGTACTTC
TRBD1	-	TRBV5-1	TRBJ2-7	CASSLLTRDSGEQYF	TGCGCCAGCAGCTTACTAACCCGGGACAGCGGCGAGCAGTACTTC
TRBD1	-	TRBV5-6	TRBJ1-1	CASSLGDRPPAFF	TGTGCCAGCTCACTGGGGGACAGGCCCCCGGCTTTCTTT
TRBD2	-	TRBV7-3	TRBJ2-3	CASSLMASGTDTQYF	TGTGCCAGCAGCTTAATGGCTAGCGGTACAGATACGCAGTATTTT
TRBD1	-	TRBV10-2	TRBJ1-5	CASSETTGQNQPQHF	TGCGCCAGCAGTGAGACGACAGGGCAGAATCAGCCCCAGCATTTT
-	few	TRBV10-2	TRBJ1-6	CASSEWGDSPLHF	TGCGCCAGCAGTGAGTGGGGGGATTCACCCCTCCACTTT
-	-	TRBV21-1	TRBJ2-3	CASSQDPGQGAEDTQYF	TGTGCCAGCAGCCAAGACCCGGGACAGGGGGCGGAAGATACGCAGTATTTT
TRBD2	-	TRBV27	TRBJ2-5	CASRGREVETQYF	TGTGCCAGCAGAGGGCGGGAGGTTGAGACCCAGTACTTC
-	-	TRBV14	TRBJ1-1	CASSPPSVVWNTEAFF	TGTGCCAGCAGCCCCCCCAGCGTCGTTTGGAACACTGAAGCTTTCTTT
-	once	TRBV30	TRBJ2-1	CAWSVILLNEQFF	TGTGCCTGGAGTGTAATATTGCTAAATGAGCAGTTCTTC
TRBD1	-	TRBV5-5	TRBJ1-2	CASSPGQALDYGYTF	TGTGCCAGCAGTCCCGGACAGGCGCTAGACTATGGCTACACCTTC
-	once	TRBV5-1	TRBJ2-1	CASSLGSRAPSSYNEQFF	TGCGCCAGCAGCTTGGGGTCTCGAGCACCGAGCTCCTACAATGAGCAGTTCTTC
-	-	TRBV27	TRBJ2-7	CASSLGSQVGVTYEQYF	TGTGCCAGCAGTTTAGGATCTCAGGTAGGGGTCACCTACGAGCAGTACTTC
-	-	TRBV16	TRBJ1-4	CASSPLTNEKLFF	TGTGCCAGCAGCCCTCTAACTAATGAAAAACTGTTTTTT
TRBD1	-	TRBV27	TRBJ2-4	CASSSRQGKGRNIQYF	TGTGCCAGCAGTTCCCGACAGGGAAAGGGCAGAAACATTCAGTACTTC
-	once	TRBV19	TRBJ1-1	CASSIGAGSRTEAFF	TGTGCCAGTAGTATAGGGGCGGGAAGTCGCACTGAAGCTTTCTTT
-	-	TRBV11-2	TRBJ1-1	CASSSSVRADLEAFF	TGTGCCAGCAGCTCATCCGTCAGGGCCGACCTTGAAGCTTTCTTT
-	-	TRBV2	TRBJ1-2	CASADSFYGYTF	TGTGCCAGTGCGGACTCTTTCTATGGCTACACCTTC